The present entry profiles one T cell receptor (beta chain) with its context. What it binds is unknown. As to treatment: oral pan-JAK inhibitor, 5-10 mg twice daily. CDR3 length: 15 residues. Looked up from germline, CDR1 is SQVTM and CDR2 is ANQGSEA. The germline V and J ends were trimmed by 0 bases and 2 bases, with 12 bases remaining between them. The data were obtained in a study of CD8+ T cells in alopecia areata. For the study at large: Severity in treated patients was scored by percentage of scalp area affected. Study-wide results and limits: Many expanded lesional clones persisted in scalp and blood during tofacitinib.

RNA, once extracted, was reverse transcribed into cDNA for use as the sequencing template. The method was immunoSEQ multiplex PCR; TCRdb's version includes in-frame clones alone and lacks a portion of them. Of 110,000 to 150,000 clones listed, 86% are singletons. Here the sequenced sample was CD8+ T cells sorted from blood, taken at week 4, from a patient treated with tofacitinib. V is TRBV29-1 and J is TRBJ2-3; no reliable D call. The TCR comes from a human donor with alopecia areata. In DNA form, the CDR3 reads TGCAGCGTTGAAGATCTTCCGACTCTCACAGATACGCAGTATTTT. Residues: CSVEDLPTLTDTQYF.